This T cell receptor beta chain is drawn from a study of cytomegalovirus exposure and HLA in healthy donors. General study results and limits: High sensitivity and specificity were reportedly achieved when the classifier diagnosed cytomegalovirus status. There were some public TCRs occurring in many donors, but most TCR sequences were rare. Subsequent analysis revealed that first-cohort TCR clusters tended to co-occur in the 130 or so validation repertoires.

Profiled with immunoSEQ multiplex PCR; TCRdb holds only in-frame clones, not every one. Of some 170,000 clones in the sample, around 92% were seen once. The CDR3 is made up of 12 amino acids. Trimming stripped 4 bases from V and 5 bases from J, with 9 bases between. Looked up from germline, CDR1 is SEHNR and CDR2 is FQNEAQ (reference sequence). Comment on this clone: Its antigen remains unidentified.

This sequence was found in a man aged 18 to 29 in good health and CMV-seropositive. The sample was PBMCs. The V and J genes are TRBV7-9 and TRBJ2-7, with D possibly TRBD2 on 5 matching bases. The CDR3 region is CASSSAGDEQYF. DNA of the CDR3: TGTGCCAGCAGCTCGGCGGGCGACGAGCAGTACTTC.